The 20 T cell receptor beta chains presented below share a single source sample, sequenced in a study of blood T cell repertoires in COVID-19. Generated by immunoSEQ multiplex PCR, the TCRdb table keeps only in-frame clones and is missing some. Among about 32,000 clones, roughly 85% were seen once, and the ten largest hold approximately 5.7%. The sample taken for sequencing was peripheral blood. These receptors all stem from a woman older than 75 with active or convalescent COVID-19.

The chain recombines TRBV7-2 with TRBJ2-1, with 7 bases that match TRBD2. CDR3 length equals 15 residues. CDR1 and CDR2 (germline): SGHTA, FQGNSA. Trimming took 1 base from V and 5 from J; bases not matched to a gene: 5. The CDR3 here is CASSLVAGRDNEQFF. In DNA form, the CDR3 reads TGTGCCAGCAGCTTAGTAGCGGGTAGGGACAATGAGCAGTTCTTC.

This chain uses TRBV6-2 or TRBV6-3 with TRBJ1-5; a weak D match, TRBD1 (5 bases). The CDR3 is 14 residues long. Germline CDR1 and CDR2: MNHEY and SVGEGT. V dropped 5 bases and J dropped 0 bases, with 8 bases sitting between them. CDR3 coding DNA: TGTGCCAGCAGTCCCGACAGTAGCAATCAGCCCCAGCATTTT. Amino acid sequence: CASSPDSSNQPQHF.

The chain links TRBV12-5 to TRBJ1-5; D perhaps matches TRBD1 (6 bases). The CDR3 spans 14 residues. V was pared by 2 bases and J by 4 bases, with 9 bases between. Germline CDR1 is LGHNT and CDR2 is FRNRAP. For the CDR3, the DNA is TGTGCTAGTGGTTTGTTAACAGGGAATCAGCCCCAGCATTTT. Translating it yields CASGLLTGNQPQHF.

The chain uses TRBV12-3 or TRBV12-4 and TRBJ2-7, with D maybe TRBD2 (5 bases). The CDR3 spans 11 residues. V lost 8 bases and J lost 5, with 10 bases in between. CDR3 DNA sequence: TGTGCCAGCGAGGGCCTCCACGAGCAGTACTTC. This sequence encodes CASEGLHEQYF.

The chain uses TRBV5-1 and TRBJ1-5; D unclear. The ends were cut back, 0 bases at V and 2 bases at J, with 6 bases in the middle. Germline values: CDR1 SGHRS, CDR2 YFSETQ. The CDR3 has 14 amino acids. The CDR3 protein is CASSLVAGNQPQHF. In nucleotides, the CDR3 is TGCGCCAGCAGCTTGGTGGCAGGCAATCAGCCCCAGCATTTT.

The V gene is TRBV5-4, the J gene TRBJ2-1; 8 bases line up with TRBD2. CDR3 length: 14 amino acids. V trimming: 1 base; J trimming: 6 bases; junction bases outside the gene matches: 3. Germline assignment: CDR1 SGHNT and CDR2 YYREEE (reference sequence). The CDR3 bases are TGTGCCAGCAGCTTGACCAGCGGGAGCAATGAGCAGTTCTTC. Translation: CASSLTSGSNEQFF.

V usage is TRBV5-4 and J usage is TRBJ2-7; 11 bases are shared with TRBD1. The CDR3 covers 13 residues. Germline lookup yields CDR1 SGHNT and CDR2 YYREEE (reference sequence). The junction had 4 bases not matched to a gene; V was cut back by 4 bases and J by 7 bases. The CDR3 reads CASSRGQGAEQYF. Here the CDR3 DNA reads TGTGCCAGCAGCCGCGGACAGGGGGCGGAGCAGTACTTC.

This sequence joins TRBV11-3 and TRBJ2-5; the D gene is possibly TRBD2 (5 bases). V lost 1 base and J lost 3, with 9 bases in between. The CDR3 runs to 14 residues. CDR1 and CDR2 (germline): SGHNT, YENEEA. The CDR3 DNA follows: TGTGCCAGCAGCTTAGGAGGGTCCGAAGAGACCCAGTACTTC. Translation: CASSLGGSEETQYF. Full variable domain (missing parts from reference TRBV11-3 and TRBJ2-5): EAGVVQSPRYKIIEKKQPVAFWCNPISGHNTLYWYLQNLGQGPELLIRYENEEAVDDSQLPKDRFSAERLKGVDSTLKIQPAELGDSAVYLCASSLGGSEETQYFGPGTRLLVL.

The chain combines TRBV5-1 with TRBJ2-7, with D possibly being TRBD1 (6 bases). V lost 1 base and J lost 7, with 12 bases in between. Germline CDR1 reads SGHRS; CDR2 reads YFSETQ. CDR3 size: 13 residues. In nucleotides, the CDR3 is TGCGCCAGCAGCTTGACCCACAGGGAGGAGCAGTACTTC. Its translation: CASSLTHREEQYF.

The J gene is TRBJ1-2, the V gene TRBV28, with TRBD1 matching 7 bases. Germline V gene sequence: CDR1 MDHEN, CDR2 SYDVKM. Losses at the gene ends were 5 bases for V and 4 bases for J; bases not matched to a gene: 7. The CDR3 runs 14 residues. CDR3 sequence reads: CASSPPTGTYGYTF. DNA for the CDR3: TGTGCCAGCAGTCCCCCGACAGGGACCTATGGCTACACCTTC.

The chain combines TRBV5-1 with TRBJ1-1, with TRBD1 matching over 10 bases. Per the germline V gene, CDR1 is SGHRS and CDR2 is YFSETQ. This CDR3 comprises 16 residues. V lost 4 bases, J lost 0 bases, and 6 bases stayed unmatched. The CDR3: CASSRRTGGLNTEAFF. CDR3 nucleotide sequence: TGCGCCAGCAGCCGTAGGACAGGGGGATTGAACACTGAAGCTTTCTTT. The whole variable domain, remainder taken from reference TRBV5-1 and TRBJ1-1, is KAGVTQTPRYLIKTRGQQVTLSCSPISGHRSVSWYQQTPGQGLQFLFEYFSETQRNKGNFPGRFSGRQFSNSRSEMNVSTLELGDSALYLCASSRRTGGLNTEAFFGQGTRLTVV.

V is TRBV27 and J is TRBJ1-3, with a tentative D call TRBD1 (5 bases). V lost 2 bases to trimming and J lost 2 bases, with 7 bases between them. The CDR3 loop spans 14 amino acids. Germline V gene data show CDR1 as MNHEY and CDR2 as SMNVEV (reference sequence). As DNA, the CDR3 is TGTGCCAGCAGTTTAATAGGGGCTGGAAACACCATATATTTT. It specifies CASSLIGAGNTIYF.

The rearrangement links TRBV19 to TRBJ2-6, with 8 bases identical to TRBD1. Germline V gene data show CDR1 as LNHDA and CDR2 as SQIVND (reference sequence). Trimming cost V 6 bases and J 2 bases; bases outside gene matches: 3. The CDR3 covers 15 residues. CDR3 protein: CASRDRVTGANVLTF. The DNA for the CDR3 is TGTGCCAGTAGGGACAGGGTGACTGGGGCCAACGTCCTGACTTTC.

This clone was observed a few times. The chain couples TRBV27 to TRBJ1-1; tentatively, D is TRBD1 (5 bases). Germline V CDR1 and CDR2: MNHEY, SMNVEV (reference sequence). There are 13 residues in the CDR3. V was cut by 11 bases and J by 0 bases, with 13 bases left in between. CDR3 nucleotides: TGTGCCTCCCGCGGGGGGGTGAACACTGAAGCTTTCTTT. Translated, it gives CASRGGVNTEAFF.

The rearrangement uses TRBV28 and TRBJ1-1; D is perhaps TRBD1 (6 bases). Germline V CDR1 and CDR2: MDHEN, SYDVKM. This CDR3 comprises 13 residues. Trimming shortened V by 7 bases and J by 3 bases, and 12 bases separated the two germline ends. DNA for the CDR3: TGTGCCAGCATAAAAGGGGGGGACACTGAAGCTTTCTTT. Encoded protein: CASIKGGDTEAFF.

J is TRBJ1-1 and V is TRBV2; tentatively, D is TRBD1 (6 bases). Trimming took off 8 bases at V and 7 bases at J, with 14 bases between the two ends. Germline CDR1 reads SNHLY; CDR2 reads FYNNEI. The CDR3 contains 12 residues. The CDR3 nucleotides are TGTGCCAGCGTGGGGGGGGGCAATGAAGCTTTCTTT. It encodes CASVGGGNEAFF.

The chain couples TRBV3-1 (or the pseudogene TRBV3-2) to TRBJ2-7; 9 bases align to TRBD2. The J segment lost 6 bases and the V segment lost 2 bases, leaving 5 bases of the junction unmatched. Germline loops: CDR1 LGHDT, CDR2 YNNKEL (reference sequence). The CDR3 extends over 14 amino acids. The CDR3, as DNA: TGTGCCAGCAGCCAAAGTAGCGGGAGAGGCGAGCAGTACTTC. It is translated as CASSQSSGRGEQYF.

This chain uses TRBV18 with TRBJ2-5; the D is unclear. Per the germline V gene, CDR1 is KGHSH and CDR2 is LQKENI. V was pared by 0 bases and J by 3 bases, with 5 bases between. The CDR3 spans 13 residues. CDR3 amino acids: CASSPPSEETQYF. The CDR3 DNA follows: TGTGCCAGCTCACCACCGAGCGAAGAGACCCAGTACTTC.

This chain joins TRBV4-1 and TRBJ2-6, with D possibly TRBD1 on 5 matching bases. Trimming left V 2 bases short and J 1 base short, with 12 bases between. The CDR3 is 17 residues long. CDR1 is MGHRA and CDR2 is YSYEKL in the germline V gene. The CDR3 nucleotides read TGCGCCAGCAGCCAACAGGGTTCCCTTTCTGGGGCCAACGTCCTGACTTTC. This gives the protein CASSQQGSLSGANVLTF.

This chain links TRBV9 with TRBJ2-5, with 8 bases fitting TRBD2. This CDR3 comprises 16 residues. V lost 0 bases to trimming and J lost 1 base; unmatched junction nucleotides: 5. CDR1 SGDLS and CDR2 YYNGEE come from the germline V gene. The DNA of the CDR3 is TGTGCCAGCAGCGTAGCTGCGGCGGGGGGCCAAGAGACCCAGTACTTC. Its translation: CASSVAAAGGQETQYF. Together with reference TRBV9 and TRBJ2-5, the CDR3 gives the full variable domain: DSGVTQTPKHLITATGQRVTLRCSPRSGDLSVYWYQQSLDQGLQFLIQYYNGEERAKGNILERFSAQQFPDLHSELNLSSLELGDSALYFCASSVAAAGGQETQYFGPGTRLLVL.